These 28 T cell receptor beta chains originate from one sample sequenced in a study of vaccination effects on CD4 cells after COVID-19. Sequencing was performed with immunoSEQ multiplex PCR; in TCRdb, only in-frame clones are kept and a portion is missing. The sample records about 46,000 clones, roughly 74% being singletons. These receptors are not linked to any known antigen. With 10 to 11 days of culture completed, CD4+ T cells were isolated. The sample consisted of CD4+ T cells from PBMCs cultured without peptide, taken before COVID-19 vaccination. Receptors originate from a human donor who had a prior SARS-CoV-2 infection.

V usage is TRBV6-6 and J usage is TRBJ1-2; tentatively, D is TRBD1 (6 bases). The CDR3 is made up of 12 amino acids. From germline, CDR1 is MNHNY and CDR2 SVGAGI (reference sequence). V was pared by 5 bases and J by 2 bases, with 6 bases between. In nucleotides, the CDR3 is TGTGCCAGCAGTCAGGGGAACTATGGCTACACCTTC. Encoded protein: CASSQGNYGYTF.

This clone has just a few counts. This chain connects TRBV10-3 to TRBJ2-3; 10 bases match TRBD1. This CDR3 is 15 amino acids long. With 6 bases clipped from V and 2 bases from J, the junction kept 5 bases outside the gene matches. Germline V gives CDR1 ENHRY, CDR2 SYGVKD. The CDR3: CAISGGTGDTDTQYF. The CDR3 region has the DNA TGTGCCATCAGCGGGGGGACAGGGGACACAGATACGCAGTATTTT.

There are a few counts of this clone. The chain employs TRBV24-1 and TRBJ2-1; perhaps TRBD1 as D (5 bases). This CDR3 region has 15 residues. V was cut by 4 bases and J by 5 bases, with 14 bases left in between. Germline loops: CDR1 KGHDR, CDR2 SFDVKD. CDR3 amino acids: CATSDSWGRDNEQFF. CDR3 bases: TGTGCCACCAGTGACTCCTGGGGCAGGGACAATGAGCAGTTCTTC.

This clone was seen a handful of times. The chain joins TRBV4-1 to TRBJ1-5, with D unclear. The ends were cut back, 0 bases at V and 6 bases at J, with 12 bases in the middle. The germline gives CDR1 MGHRA, CDR2 YSYEKL. This CDR3 has 15 residues. In DNA, the CDR3 is TGCGCCAGCAGCCAAGATCAAGGGATCGGTCAGCCCCAGCATTTT. Translation gives CASSQDQGIGQPQHF.

The chain carries TRBV29-1 and TRBJ2-3; TRBD1 matches at 9 bases. CDR1 is SQVTM and CDR2 is ANQGSEA in the germline V gene. V gave up 7 bases and J gave up 4 bases; unmatched junction bases: 6. CDR3 length: 13 residues. The CDR3 region is CSAPGQGPDTQYF. CDR3 coding DNA: TGCAGCGCACCGGGACAGGGACCAGATACGCAGTATTTT.

The chain couples TRBV19 to TRBJ2-1, with TRBD2 as a possible D gene (6 bases). Germline V CDR1 and CDR2: LNHDA, SQIVND (reference sequence). This CDR3 is built from 15 residues. V gave up 4 bases and J gave up 3 bases, with 13 bases separating them. CDR3 nucleotides: TGTGCCAGTAGTACCGGGACTTTTAGCTACAATGAGCAGTTCTTC. Translation gives CASSTGTFSYNEQFF.

The gene calls are TRBV30 and TRBJ2-2, with a tentative D call TRBD2 (6 bases). This CDR3 is built from 16 residues. Trimming stripped 3 bases from V and 5 bases from J, with 19 bases between. Per the germline V gene, CDR1 is GTSNPN and CDR2 is SVGIG (reference sequence). The CDR3 region has the DNA TGTGCCTGGAGAAGTTCTCGGTGGGGGGTAACCGGGGAGCTGTTTTTT. This codes for CAWRSSRWGVTGELFF.

This chain uses TRBV2 with TRBJ2-1, with D maybe TRBD1 (5 bases). This CDR3 is built from 13 residues. Deletions cut 5 bases from V and 5 bases from J, with 10 bases between. Germline V gene lookup returns CDR1 SNHLY and CDR2 FYNNEI. This CDR3 is CASSPQGHNEQFF. The CDR3 nucleotides are TGTGCCAGCAGTCCGCAGGGTCACAATGAGCAGTTCTTC.

The chain joins TRBV5-1 to TRBJ2-3, with 12 bases identical to TRBD1. The CDR3 has 16 residues. Germline values: CDR1 SGHRS, CDR2 YFSETQ. V lost 4 bases and J lost 5; bases outside the gene matches: 8. The CDR3 loop reads CASSQGTGGLVDTQYF. DNA for the CDR3: TGCGCCAGCAGCCAAGGGACAGGGGGCTTGGTAGATACGCAGTATTTT. Full variable domain (remainder filled in from reference TRBV5-1 and TRBJ2-3): KAGVTQTPRYLIKTRGQQVTLSCSPISGHRSVSWYQQTPGQGLQFLFEYFSETQRNKGNFPGRFSGRQFSNSRSEMNVSTLELGDSALYLCASSQGTGGLVDTQYFGPGTRLTVL.

The V gene is TRBV2, the J gene TRBJ2-1, with 8 bases lining up with TRBD2. Germline V gives CDR1 SNHLY, CDR2 FYNNEI. J was trimmed by 2 bases and V by 4 bases; bases with no gene match: 4. The CDR3 spans 15 residues. Here the CDR3 reads CASSVRGGPYNEQFF. The CDR3 DNA reads as TGTGCCAGCAGTGTACGGGGGGGTCCCTACAATGAGCAGTTCTTC.

This rearrangement joins TRBV2 to TRBJ2-2; 7 bases match TRBD2. The J segment lost 3 bases and the V segment lost 3 bases, leaving 10 bases of the junction unmatched. CDR3 size: 17 residues. Per the germline V gene, CDR1 is SNHLY and CDR2 is FYNNEI. This chain's CDR3 is CASSDGRYGGDTGELFF. The CDR3 bases are TGTGCCAGCAGTGATGGGCGGTATGGGGGGGACACCGGGGAGCTGTTTTTT.

The rearrangement links TRBV24-1 to TRBJ2-1; D is undetermined. There are 14 residues in the CDR3. V was clipped by 4 bases and J by 0 bases, with 6 bases between them. Germline assignment: CDR1 KGHDR and CDR2 SFDVKD. The CDR3 sequence is CATSDSNSYNEQFF. In nucleotides, the CDR3 is TGTGCCACCAGTGACTCCAACTCCTACAATGAGCAGTTCTTC.

This clone was detected only a few times. CDR3 sequence (DNA): TGTGCCAGCAGCTTACTACAGGGGGCTTCGGTGTATCAGCCCCAGCATTTT. It encodes CASSLLQGASVYQPQHF. V usage is TRBV5-8 and J usage is TRBJ1-5, with 9 bases fitting TRBD1. The V gene end was trimmed by 2 bases and the J gene end by 5 bases; junction bases not matched to a gene: 11. Germline V gives CDR1 SGHTS, CDR2 YDEGEE. This CDR3 has 17 amino acids. Full variable domain (rest looked up from reference TRBV5-8 and TRBJ1-5): EAGVTQSPTHLIKTRGQQATLRCSPISGHTSVYWYQQALGLGLQFLLWYDEGEERNRGNFPPRFSGRQFPNYSSELNVNALELEDSALYLCASSLLQGASVYQPQHFGDGTRLSIL.

The V call is TRBV21-1, the J call TRBJ2-7; the DNA was not compared with TRBD1, the D call given in the table. TRBV21-1 is annotated as a pseudogene. CDR3 length: 14 residues. CDR3 in DNA: TGTGCCAGCAGCTTTTTAAGGGGCGGCCACGAGCAGTACTTC. Protein product: CASSFLRGGHEQYF.

J is TRBJ2-5 and V is TRBV4-2; no clear D. Trimming took 1 base from V and 1 from J, leaving 13 bases between them. CDR3 length equals 16 residues. Per germline, CDR1 LGHNA and CDR2 YNFKEQ. CDR3 bases: TGTGCCAGCAGCCAAGGCTCCGCCCCAACCCAAGAGACCCAGTACTTC. Protein: CASSQGSAPTQETQYF.

The V and J genes are TRBV30 and TRBJ2-2; D ambiguous. Trimming removed 2 bases at V and 5 bases at J, with 12 bases between. The germline gives CDR1 GTSNPN, CDR2 SVGIG (reference sequence). The CDR3 extends over 14 amino acids. The CDR3 here is CAWSSGVSTGELFF. The DNA for the CDR3 is TGTGCCTGGAGTAGTGGGGTTAGTACCGGGGAGCTGTTTTTT.

V gene TRBV5-6 combines with J gene TRBJ2-5; D possibly uses TRBD1 or TRBD2 (5 bases each). Trimming left V 3 bases short and J 7 bases short, with 16 bases between. The CDR3 extends over 14 amino acids. CDR1 SGHDT and CDR2 YYEEEE come from the germline V gene. CDR3 amino acids: CASSSLQGGGTQYF. CDR3 nucleotides: TGTGCCAGCAGCTCGCTTCAGGGTGGAGGGACCCAGTACTTC.

The chain recombines TRBV30 with TRBJ2-3; the match to TRBD2 covers 7 bases. CDR3 size: 13 residues. Germline-derived CDR1 and CDR2 are GTSNPN and SVGIG (reference sequence). Trimming cost V 8 bases and J 8 bases; bases outside gene matches: 13. The CDR3 region is CAGNGAGSGTQYF. The CDR3 DNA reads as TGTGCCGGGAATGGAGCGGGATCGGGTACGCAGTATTTT.

J is TRBJ2-3 and V is TRBV5-1; 12 bases map to TRBD1. Germline lookup yields CDR1 SGHRS and CDR2 YFSETQ. Trimming at V came to 6 bases and at J to 6 bases, leaving 11 bases not matched to a gene. The CDR3 length is 16 residues. The CDR3 DNA reads as TGCGCCAGCACCAAGAACCGGGACAGGGGGCAGGATACGCAGTATTTT. This encodes CASTKNRDRGQDTQYF.

This clone came up a few times. The V call is TRBV3-1 (or the pseudogene TRBV3-2), the J call TRBJ2-7; TRBD2 agrees at 11 bases. This CDR3 has 14 amino acids. The trim removed 2 bases at V and 5 bases at J, leaving 2 bases unmatched. Germline lookup yields CDR1 LGHDT and CDR2 YNNKEL (reference sequence). The CDR3 protein is CASSQLAGGHEQYF. CDR3 nucleotide sequence: TGTGCCAGCAGCCAACTAGCGGGAGGCCACGAGCAGTACTTC.

CDR3 DNA sequence: TGCAGTGCTAGTGAAGGAAAGGGAAAACTGTTTTTT. Translated: CSASEGKGKLFF. V gene TRBV20-1 combines with J gene TRBJ1-4; D ambiguous. Per the germline V gene, CDR1 is DFQATT and CDR2 is SNEGSKA (reference sequence). The CDR3 has 12 amino acids. V was trimmed by 3 bases and J by 10 bases, leaving 12 bases between them.

This chain links TRBV10-3 with TRBJ1-5; 12 nucleotides match TRBD1. The CDR3 has 16 amino acids. With 10 bases clipped from V and 0 bases from J, the junction kept 7 bases outside the gene matches. Germline lookup yields CDR1 ENHRY and CDR2 SYGVKD. The CDR3 bases are TGTGCCACCGGGACAGGGGGCTCCAATAGCAATCAGCCCCAGCATTTT. Protein: CATGTGGSNSNQPQHF.

V is TRBV21-1 and J is TRBJ1-4; the table gives TRBD1 as D, unverified against the DNA. TRBV21-1 constitutes a pseudogene. The CDR3 is 16 amino acids. The CDR3, as DNA: TGTGCCAGCAGCAAGGGCTATGGAACAACTAATGAAAAACTGTTTTTT. Encoded protein: CASSKGYGTTNEKLFF.

J is TRBJ2-3 and V is TRBV14; D is uncertain. The CDR3 has 14 amino acids. CDR1 and CDR2 from the germline V gene are SGHDN and FVKESK. Trimming left V 2 bases short and J 6 bases short, with 12 bases between. In DNA form, the CDR3 reads TGTGCCAGCAGCCAATTAAGAGTCGGCGATACGCAGTATTTT. Its translation: CASSQLRVGDTQYF.

The count of this clone is one. The chain recombines TRBV10-2 with TRBJ2-1, with 8 bases lining up with TRBD2. Per germline, CDR1 WSHSY and CDR2 SAAADI. V lost 7 bases and J lost 9; bases outside the gene matches: 11. This CDR3 spans 14 amino acids. CDR3 DNA sequence: TGCGCCAGCATCCCCCCGGGAGGGCCGCGTGAGCAGTTCTTC. Translated: CASIPPGGPREQFF.

This sequence joins TRBV6-5 and TRBJ2-7; TRBD1 matches at 8 bases. V trimming: 6 bases; J trimming: 2 bases; junction bases outside the gene matches: 9. This CDR3 is built from 15 residues. Germline V lookup: CDR1 MNHEY, CDR2 SVGAGI. The CDR3 region has the DNA TGTGCCAGCAGGGACCCGGGACAGGCCCCCTACGAGCAGTACTTC. Amino acid sequence: CASRDPGQAPYEQYF.

The sample holds a few counts of this clone. The chain joins TRBV9 to TRBJ2-7; maybe TRBD1 (6 bases). This CDR3 is 14 amino acids long. Germline lookup yields CDR1 SGDLS and CDR2 YYNGEE. Trimming took off 4 bases at V and 0 bases at J, with 11 bases between the two ends. Written as DNA, the CDR3 is TGTGCCAGCAGCTTCCGGGACAACTCCTACGAGCAGTACTTC. As protein: CASSFRDNSYEQYF.

The chain combines TRBV4-2 with TRBJ1-5, with TRBD1 matching over 8 bases. Trimming removed 4 bases from V and 0 bases from J; junction bases left unmatched: 2. Per germline, CDR1 LGHNA and CDR2 YNFKEQ. The CDR3 is made up of 15 amino acids. CDR3 loop: CASSPTGASNQPQHF. In DNA, the CDR3 is TGTGCCAGCAGCCCGACAGGGGCTAGCAATCAGCCCCAGCATTTT.